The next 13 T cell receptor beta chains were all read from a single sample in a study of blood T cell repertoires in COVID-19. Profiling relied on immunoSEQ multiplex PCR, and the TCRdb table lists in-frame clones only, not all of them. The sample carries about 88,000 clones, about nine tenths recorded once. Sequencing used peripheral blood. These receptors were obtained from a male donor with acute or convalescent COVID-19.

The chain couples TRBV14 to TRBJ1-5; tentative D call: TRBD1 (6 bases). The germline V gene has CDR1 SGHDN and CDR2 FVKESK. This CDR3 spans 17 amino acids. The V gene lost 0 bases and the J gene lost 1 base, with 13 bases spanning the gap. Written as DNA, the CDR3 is TGTGCCAGCAGCCAAGATGGGGGCAGTGTAAGCAATCAGCCCCAGCATTTT. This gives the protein CASSQDGGSVSNQPQHF.

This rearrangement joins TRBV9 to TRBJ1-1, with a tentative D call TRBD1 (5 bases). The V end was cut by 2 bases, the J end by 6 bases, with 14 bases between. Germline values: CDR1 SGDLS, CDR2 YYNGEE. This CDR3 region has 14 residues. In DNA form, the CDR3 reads TGTGCCAGCAGCGTGAGAGGGGAGCGGGCTGAAGCTTTCTTT. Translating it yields CASSVRGERAEAFF.

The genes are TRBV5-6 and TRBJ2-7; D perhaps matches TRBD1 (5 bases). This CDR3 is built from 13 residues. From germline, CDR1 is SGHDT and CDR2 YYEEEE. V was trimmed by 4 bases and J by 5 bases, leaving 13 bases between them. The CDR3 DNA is TGTGCCAGCAGCGCGACAGTGCGCCACGAGCAGTACTTC. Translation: CASSATVRHEQYF.

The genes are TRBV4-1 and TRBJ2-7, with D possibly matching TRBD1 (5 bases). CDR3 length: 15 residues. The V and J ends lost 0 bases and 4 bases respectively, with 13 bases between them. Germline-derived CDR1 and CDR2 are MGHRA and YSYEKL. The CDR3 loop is CASSQEAREGYEQYF. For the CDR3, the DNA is TGCGCCAGCAGCCAAGAAGCCAGGGAAGGATACGAGCAGTACTTC.

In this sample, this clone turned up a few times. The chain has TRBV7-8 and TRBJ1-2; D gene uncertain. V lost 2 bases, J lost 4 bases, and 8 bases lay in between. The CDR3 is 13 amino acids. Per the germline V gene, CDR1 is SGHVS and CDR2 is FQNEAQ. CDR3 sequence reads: CASSLKHPYGYTF. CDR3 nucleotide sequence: TGTGCCAGCAGCTTAAAACATCCCTATGGCTACACCTTC.

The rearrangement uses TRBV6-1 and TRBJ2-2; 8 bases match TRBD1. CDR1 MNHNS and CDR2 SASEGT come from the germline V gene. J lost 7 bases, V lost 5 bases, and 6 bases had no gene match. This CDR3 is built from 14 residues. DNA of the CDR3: TGTGCCAGCAGTTTATACAGGGGGAACGGGGAGCTGTTTTTT. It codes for CASSLYRGNGELFF.

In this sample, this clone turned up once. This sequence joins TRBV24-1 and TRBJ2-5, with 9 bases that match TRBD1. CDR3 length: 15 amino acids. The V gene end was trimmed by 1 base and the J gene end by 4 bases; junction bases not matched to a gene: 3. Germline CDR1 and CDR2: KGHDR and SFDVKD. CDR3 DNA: TGTGCCACCAGTGATTTAGGACAGGGGCGAGAGACCCAGTACTTC. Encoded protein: CATSDLGQGRETQYF.

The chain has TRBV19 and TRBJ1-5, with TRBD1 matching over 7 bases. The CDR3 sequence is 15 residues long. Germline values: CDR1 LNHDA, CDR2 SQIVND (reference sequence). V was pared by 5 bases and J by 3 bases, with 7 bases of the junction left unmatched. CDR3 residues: CASSSQDRDNQPQHF. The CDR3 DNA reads TGTGCCAGTAGTTCCCAAGACAGGGACAATCAGCCCCAGCATTTT.

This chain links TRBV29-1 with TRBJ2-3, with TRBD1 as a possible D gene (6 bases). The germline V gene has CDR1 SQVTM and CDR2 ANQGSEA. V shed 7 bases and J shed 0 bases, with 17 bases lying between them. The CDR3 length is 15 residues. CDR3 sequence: CSAPSRGSSTDTQYF. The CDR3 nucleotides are TGCAGCGCCCCTTCCAGGGGATCTAGCACAGATACGCAGTATTTT.

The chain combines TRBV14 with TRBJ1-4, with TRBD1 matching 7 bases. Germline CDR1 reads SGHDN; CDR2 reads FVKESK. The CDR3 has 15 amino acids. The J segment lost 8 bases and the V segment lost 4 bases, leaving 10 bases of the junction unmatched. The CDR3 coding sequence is TGTGCCAGCAGCCCTTCCGGACAGGTGGACGAAAAACTGTTTTTT. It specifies CASSPSGQVDEKLFF.

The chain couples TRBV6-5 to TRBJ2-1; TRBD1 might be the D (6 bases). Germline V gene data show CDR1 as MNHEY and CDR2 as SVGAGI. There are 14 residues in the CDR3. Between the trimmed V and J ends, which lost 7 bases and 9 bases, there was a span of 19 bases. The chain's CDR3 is CASTRQARDGEQFF. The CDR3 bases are TGTGCCAGCACACGACAGGCCAGGGATGGTGAGCAGTTCTTC.

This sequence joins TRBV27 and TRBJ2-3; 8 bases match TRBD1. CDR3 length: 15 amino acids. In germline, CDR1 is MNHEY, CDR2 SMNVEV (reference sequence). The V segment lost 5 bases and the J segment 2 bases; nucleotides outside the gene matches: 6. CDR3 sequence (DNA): TGTGCCAGCAGTCCCAGGGGGCGAGACACAGATACGCAGTATTTT. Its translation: CASSPRGRDTDTQYF.

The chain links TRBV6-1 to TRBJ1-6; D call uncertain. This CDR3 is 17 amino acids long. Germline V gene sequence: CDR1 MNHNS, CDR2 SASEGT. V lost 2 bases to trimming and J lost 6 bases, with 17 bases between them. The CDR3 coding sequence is TGTGCCAGCAGTGAATCCCTCAGAGGCACGTTTAATTCACCCCTCCACTTT. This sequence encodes CASSESLRGTFNSPLHF.